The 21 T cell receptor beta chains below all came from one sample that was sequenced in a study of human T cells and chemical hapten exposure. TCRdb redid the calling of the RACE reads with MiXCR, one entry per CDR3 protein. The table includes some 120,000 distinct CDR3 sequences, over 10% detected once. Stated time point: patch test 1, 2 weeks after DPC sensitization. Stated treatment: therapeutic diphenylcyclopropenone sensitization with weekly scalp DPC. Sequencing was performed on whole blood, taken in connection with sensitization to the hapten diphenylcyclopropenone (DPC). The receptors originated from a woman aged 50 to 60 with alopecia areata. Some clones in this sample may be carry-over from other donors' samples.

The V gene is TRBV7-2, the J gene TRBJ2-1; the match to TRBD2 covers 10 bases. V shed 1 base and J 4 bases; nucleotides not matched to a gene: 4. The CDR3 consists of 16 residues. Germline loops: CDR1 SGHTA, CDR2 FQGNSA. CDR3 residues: CASSLVPGLAYNEQFF. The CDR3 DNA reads TGTGCCAGCAGCTTAGTCCCGGGACTAGCGTACAATGAGCAGTTCTTC.

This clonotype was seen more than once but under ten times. DNA of the CDR3: TGTGCCAGCAGCCTTGGCCCGGTAACCGGGGAGCTGTTTTTT. Amino acids: CASSLGPVTGELFF. V and J are TRBV28 and TRBJ2-2; D is ambiguous. The CDR3 consists of 14 residues. The V and J ends lost 6 bases and 5 bases respectively, with 13 bases between them. Per germline, CDR1 MDHEN and CDR2 SYDVKM.

CDR3 DNA: TGTGCCAGCAGCTTGTTAGCGGGAGGGCCAAGGTTGCGGAATGAGCAGTTCTTC. It codes for CASSLLAGGPRLRNEQFF. V usage is TRBV5-5 and J usage is TRBJ2-1, with 11 bases fitting TRBD2. Germline lookup yields CDR1 SGHKS and CDR2 YYEKEE (reference sequence). The V and J ends lost 1 base and 7 bases, in that order; junction bases with no gene match: 13. The CDR3 extends over 18 amino acids.

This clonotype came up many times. For the CDR3, the DNA is TGTGCCAGCAGTGGGGACAGTTATCAGCCCCAGCATTTT. Protein product: CASSGDSYQPQHF. The V gene is TRBV6-1, the J gene TRBJ1-5; 7 nucleotides align to TRBD1. With 4 bases clipped from V and 5 bases from J, the junction kept 2 bases outside the gene matches. This CDR3 is 13 amino acids long. CDR1 and CDR2 from the germline V gene are MNHNS and SASEGT.

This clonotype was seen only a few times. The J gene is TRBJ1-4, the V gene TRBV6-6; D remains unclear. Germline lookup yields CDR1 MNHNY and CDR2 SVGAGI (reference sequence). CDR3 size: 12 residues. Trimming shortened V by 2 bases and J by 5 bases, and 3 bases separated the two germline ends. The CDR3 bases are TGTGCCAGCAGTTACGGGAATGAAAAACTGTTTTTT. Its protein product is CASSYGNEKLFF.

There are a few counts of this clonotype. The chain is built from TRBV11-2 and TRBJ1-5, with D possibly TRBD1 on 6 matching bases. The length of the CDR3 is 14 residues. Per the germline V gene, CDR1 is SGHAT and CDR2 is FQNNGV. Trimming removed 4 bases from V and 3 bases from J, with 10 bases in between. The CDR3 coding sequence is TGTGCCAGCAGCTCCGGACAGCACAATCAGCCCCAGCATTTT. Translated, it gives CASSSGQHNQPQHF.

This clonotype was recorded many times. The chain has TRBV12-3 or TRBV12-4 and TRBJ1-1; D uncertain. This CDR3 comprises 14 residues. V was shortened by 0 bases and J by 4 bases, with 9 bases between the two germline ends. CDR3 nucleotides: TGTGCCAGCAGTTTAGCGGGGATCGGCACTGAAGCTTTCTTT. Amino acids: CASSLAGIGTEAFF.

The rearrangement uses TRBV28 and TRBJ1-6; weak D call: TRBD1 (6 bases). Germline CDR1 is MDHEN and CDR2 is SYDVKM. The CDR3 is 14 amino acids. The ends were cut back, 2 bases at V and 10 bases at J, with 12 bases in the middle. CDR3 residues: CASSLTGRRSPLHF. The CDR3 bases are TGTGCCAGCAGTTTAACAGGGCGGCGGTCACCCCTCCACTTT.

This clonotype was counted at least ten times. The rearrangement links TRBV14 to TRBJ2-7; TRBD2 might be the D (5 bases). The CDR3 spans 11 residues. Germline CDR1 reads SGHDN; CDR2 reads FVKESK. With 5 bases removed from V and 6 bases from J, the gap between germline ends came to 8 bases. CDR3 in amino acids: CASSAGGEQYF. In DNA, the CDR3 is TGTGCCAGCAGCGCAGGAGGCGAGCAGTACTTC. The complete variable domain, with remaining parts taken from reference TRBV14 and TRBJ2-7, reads EAGVTQFPSHSVIEKGQTVTLRCDPISGHDNLYWYRRVMGKEIKFLLHFVKESKQDESGMPNNRFLAERTGGTYSTLKVQPAELEDSGVYFCASSAGGEQYFGPGTRLTVT.

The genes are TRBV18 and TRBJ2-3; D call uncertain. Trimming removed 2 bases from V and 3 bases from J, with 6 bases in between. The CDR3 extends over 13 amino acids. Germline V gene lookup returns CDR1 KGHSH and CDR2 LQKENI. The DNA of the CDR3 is TGTGCCAGCTCACCAGAGTTTACAGATACGCAGTATTTT. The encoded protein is CASSPEFTDTQYF.

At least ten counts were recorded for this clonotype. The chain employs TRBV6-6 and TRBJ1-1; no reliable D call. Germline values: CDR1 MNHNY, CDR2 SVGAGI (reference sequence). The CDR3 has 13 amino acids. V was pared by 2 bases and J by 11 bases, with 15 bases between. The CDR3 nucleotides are TGTGCCAGCAGTTACCGCGACTTCCAAGACGCTTTCTTT. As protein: CASSYRDFQDAFF.

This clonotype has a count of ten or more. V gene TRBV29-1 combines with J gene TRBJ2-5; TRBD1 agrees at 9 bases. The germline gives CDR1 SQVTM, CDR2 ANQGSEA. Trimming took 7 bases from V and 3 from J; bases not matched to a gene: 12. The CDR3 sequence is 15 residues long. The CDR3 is CSAPGGTGKEETQYF. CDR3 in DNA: TGCAGCGCCCCTGGGGGGACAGGGAAGGAAGAGACCCAGTACTTC. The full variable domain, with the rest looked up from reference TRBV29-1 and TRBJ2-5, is SAVISQKPSRDICQRGTSLTIQCQVDSQVTMMFWYRQQPGQSLTLIATANQGSEATYESGFVIDKFPISRPNLTFSTLTVSNMSPEDSSIYLCSAPGGTGKEETQYFGPGTRLLVL.

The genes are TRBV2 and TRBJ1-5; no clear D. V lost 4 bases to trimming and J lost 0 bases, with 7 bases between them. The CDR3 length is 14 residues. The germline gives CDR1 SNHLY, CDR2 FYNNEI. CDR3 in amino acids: CASSGAYSNQPQHF. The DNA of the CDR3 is TGTGCCAGCAGTGGGGCCTATAGCAATCAGCCCCAGCATTTT.

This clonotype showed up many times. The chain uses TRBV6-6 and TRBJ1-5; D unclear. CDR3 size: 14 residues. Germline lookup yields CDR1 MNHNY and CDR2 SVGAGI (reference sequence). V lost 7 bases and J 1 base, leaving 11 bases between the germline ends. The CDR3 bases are TGTGCCAGCATCACAGACGGGAGCAATCAGCCCCAGCATTTT. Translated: CASITDGSNQPQHF.

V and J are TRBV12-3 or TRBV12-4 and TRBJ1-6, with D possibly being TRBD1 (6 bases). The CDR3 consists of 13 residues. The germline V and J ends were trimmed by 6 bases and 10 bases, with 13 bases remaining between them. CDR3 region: CASSRQGISPLHF. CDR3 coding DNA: TGTGCCAGCAGCCGGCAGGGGATCTCACCCCTCCACTTT.

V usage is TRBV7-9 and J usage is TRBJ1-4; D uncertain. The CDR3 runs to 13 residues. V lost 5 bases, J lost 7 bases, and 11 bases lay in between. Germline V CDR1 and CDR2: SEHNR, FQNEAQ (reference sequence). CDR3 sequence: CASSPLLSEKLFF. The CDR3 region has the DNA TGTGCCAGCAGCCCCCTTCTAAGTGAAAAACTGTTTTTT.

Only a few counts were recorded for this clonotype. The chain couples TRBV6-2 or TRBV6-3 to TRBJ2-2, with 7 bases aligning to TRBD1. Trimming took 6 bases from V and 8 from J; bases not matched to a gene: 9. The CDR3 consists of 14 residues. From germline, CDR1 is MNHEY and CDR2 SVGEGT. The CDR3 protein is CASRRTGGAGELFF. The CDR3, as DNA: TGTGCCAGCAGAAGGACAGGAGGAGCAGGGGAGCTGTTTTTT.

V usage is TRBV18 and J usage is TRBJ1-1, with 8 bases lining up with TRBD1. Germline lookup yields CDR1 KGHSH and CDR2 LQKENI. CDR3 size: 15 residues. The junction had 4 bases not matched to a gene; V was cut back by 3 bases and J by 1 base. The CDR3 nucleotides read TGTGCCAGCTCACCGTACGACAGGGGGAACACTGAAGCTTTCTTT. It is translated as CASSPYDRGNTEAFF.

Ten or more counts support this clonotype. The CDR3 region has the DNA TGTGCCAGCAGTTTTGGAGGGACCTTTAGAAATACGCAGTATTTT. Protein sequence: CASSFGGTFRNTQYF. V and J are TRBV12-3 or TRBV12-4 and TRBJ2-3; TRBD2 might be the D (6 bases). The CDR3 spans 15 residues. Trimming stripped 3 bases from V and 7 bases from J, with 17 bases between.

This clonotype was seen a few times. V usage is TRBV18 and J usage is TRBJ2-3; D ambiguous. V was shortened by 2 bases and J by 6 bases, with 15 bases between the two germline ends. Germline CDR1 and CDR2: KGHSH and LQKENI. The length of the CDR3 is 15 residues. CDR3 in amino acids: CASSPNRAQSDTQYF. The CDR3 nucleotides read TGTGCCAGCTCACCAAACCGGGCCCAGTCCGATACGCAGTATTTT.

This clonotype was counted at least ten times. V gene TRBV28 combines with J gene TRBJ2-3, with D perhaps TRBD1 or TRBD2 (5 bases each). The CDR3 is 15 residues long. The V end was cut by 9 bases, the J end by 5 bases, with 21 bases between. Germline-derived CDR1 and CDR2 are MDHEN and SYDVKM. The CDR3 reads CASSIGTAQVDTQYF. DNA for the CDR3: TGTGCCAGTAGTATTGGGACCGCGCAAGTAGATACGCAGTATTTT.